The 24 T cell receptor beta chains below all came from one sample that was sequenced in a study of control samples from healthy donors and cancer patients. The assay was immunoSEQ multiplex PCR, and TCRdb's table has in-frame clones only and misses some. The sample has about 110,000 clones; 90% are singletons. Sequenced input: blood. These receptors all come from a human donor in good health. The donor label of this sample is uncertain.

The J gene is TRBJ2-3, the V gene TRBV25-1; D is ambiguous. The germline V gene has CDR1 MGHDK and CDR2 SYGVNS. V was clipped by 1 base and J by 0 bases, with 5 bases between them. CDR3 length equals 14 residues. CDR3 in amino acids: CASSEFSSTDTQYF. CDR3 DNA: TGTGCCAGCAGTGAATTCTCTAGCACAGATACGCAGTATTTT.

The V call is TRBV2, the J call TRBJ2-4, with 10 positions matching TRBD1. V shed 5 bases, J shed 0 bases, and the junction held 19 bases outside the gene matches. The germline CDR1 and CDR2 sequences are SNHLY and FYNNEI. The CDR3 length is 21 residues. CDR3: CASSPTLVGQGISLAKNIQYF. The CDR3 DNA reads TGTGCCAGCAGTCCCACTTTGGTGGGACAGGGGATCTCTCTAGCCAAAAACATTCAGTACTTC.

This chain uses TRBV7-9 with TRBJ1-6; the match to TRBD1 covers 7 bases. Germline trimming cut 4 bases from V and 6 bases from J; bases unmatched to any gene: 3. CDR1 SEHNR and CDR2 FQNEAQ come from the germline V gene (reference sequence). CDR3 size: 14 residues. This CDR3 reads CASSWGQPNSPLHF. The CDR3 region has the DNA TGTGCCAGCAGCTGGGGACAGCCTAATTCACCCCTCCACTTT.

The chain combines TRBV9 with TRBJ2-3; D not resolved. Germline CDR1 reads SGDLS; CDR2 reads YYNGEE. The CDR3 covers 14 residues. Trimming pared 0 bases from V and 6 bases from J, leaving 11 bases between. CDR3 DNA: TGTGCCAGCAGCGTAGGACAAAGGGTTGATACGCAGTATTTT. This encodes CASSVGQRVDTQYF.

V usage is TRBV2 and J usage is TRBJ2-5; either TRBD1 or TRBD2 may supply D (5 bases each). V was pared by 7 bases and J by 2 bases, with 17 bases between. The CDR3 totals 15 residues. Germline loops: CDR1 SNHLY, CDR2 FYNNEI. CDR3 protein: CASTQTGSGQETQYF. The CDR3 DNA follows: TGTGCCAGCACCCAGACGGGGTCAGGGCAAGAGACCCAGTACTTC.

This chain joins TRBV7-8 and TRBJ2-2; tentatively, D is TRBD1 or TRBD2 (5 bases each). With 5 bases removed from V and 4 bases from J, the gap between germline ends came to 14 bases. The CDR3 has 15 residues. Germline CDR1 is SGHVS and CDR2 is FQNEAQ. CDR3 loop: CASSRDRDGTGELFF. CDR3 nucleotide sequence: TGTGCCAGCAGCAGAGACCGGGACGGCACCGGGGAGCTGTTTTTT. The full variable domain, rest sourced from reference TRBV7-8 and TRBJ2-2, is GAGVSQSPRYKVAKRGQDVALRCDPISGHVSLFWYQQALGQGPEFLTYFQNEAQLDKSGLPSDRFFAERPEGSVSTLKIQRTQQEDSAVYLCASSRDRDGTGELFFGEGSRLTVL.

The rearrangement links TRBV24-1 to TRBJ2-2, with D perhaps TRBD1 or TRBD2 (6 bases each). The CDR3 extends over 16 amino acids. Germline CDR1 KGHDR, CDR2 SFDVKD. The V gene lost 3 bases and the J gene lost 4 bases, with 14 bases spanning the gap. The CDR3 here is CATSDPSGGFTGELFF. CDR3 coding DNA: TGTGCCACCAGTGATCCATCCGGGGGCTTCACCGGGGAGCTGTTTTTT.

The chain is built from TRBV27 and TRBJ2-5, with 7 bases lining up with TRBD2. J lost 4 bases, V lost 4 bases, and 3 bases had no gene match. The V gene's germline CDR1 is MNHEY and CDR2 SMNVEV (reference sequence). This CDR3 spans 13 amino acids. CDR3: CASSSWTRETQYF. CDR3 DNA: TGTGCCAGCAGTTCGTGGACTAGAGAGACCCAGTACTTC.

The rearrangement uses TRBV5-1 and TRBJ1-1, with 8 bases matching TRBD1. CDR1 and CDR2 from the germline V gene are SGHRS and YFSETQ. The CDR3 totals 16 residues. Trimming took 4 bases from V and 4 from J; bases not matched to a gene: 12. DNA of the CDR3: TGCGCCAGCAGCAAACAAGGACAGGGATGGAGCACTGAAGCTTTCTTT. Protein sequence: CASSKQGQGWSTEAFF.

The chain carries TRBV7-9 and TRBJ2-7, with a possible D match to TRBD1 (6 bases). CDR1 is SEHNR and CDR2 is FQNEAQ in the germline V gene (reference sequence). The CDR3 is made up of 14 amino acids. The CDR3 protein is CASSIGQFDYEQYV. CDR3 nucleotide sequence: TGTGCTAGCAGCATCGGACAGTTTGACTACGAGCAGTACGTC.

The rearrangement uses TRBV7-3 and TRBJ1-2; D may be TRBD1 (5 bases). The CDR3 consists of 14 residues. Germline CDR1 reads SGHTA; CDR2 reads FQGTGA. The V end lost 5 bases, the J end lost 5 bases, and 15 bases lay between the germline ends. CDR3 bases: TGTGCCAGCAGCCCTGACCCAGGGCCTTATGGCTACACCTTC. This codes for CASSPDPGPYGYTF.

CDR3 in amino acids: CASSFQTGVANYGYTF. CDR3 DNA: TGCGCCAGCAGCTTCCAAACAGGGGTGGCTAACTATGGCTACACCTTC. J is TRBJ1-2 and V is TRBV5-1, with 7 bases lining up with TRBD1. CDR3 size: 16 residues. The J segment lost 0 bases and the V segment lost 2 bases, leaving 7 bases of the junction unmatched. In germline, CDR1 is SGHRS, CDR2 YFSETQ.

CDR3 residues: CASSGQGYGYTF. CDR3 DNA: TGTGCCAGCAGCGGACAGGGGTATGGCTACACCTTC. The chain combines TRBV6-2 or TRBV6-3 with TRBJ1-2; TRBD1 matches at 9 bases. This CDR3 contains 12 residues. V lost 6 bases and J lost 5; bases outside the gene matches: 1. Germline V gene data show CDR1 as MNHEY and CDR2 as SVGEGT.

The J gene is TRBJ1-2, the V gene TRBV6-1; 7 bases are a match to TRBD1. The germline gives CDR1 MNHNS, CDR2 SASEGT. The trim removed 0 bases at V and 6 bases at J, leaving 7 bases unmatched. The CDR3 has 15 amino acids. CDR3 DNA sequence: TGTGCCAGCAGTGAAGCCTCACAGGGGAACAATGGCTACACCTTC. Protein sequence: CASSEASQGNNGYTF.

The rearrangement links TRBV4-1 to TRBJ1-5; a possible D gene is TRBD1 (5 bases). This CDR3 is built from 16 residues. The V end was cut by 1 base, the J end by 1 base, with 11 bases between. Germline CDR1 reads MGHRA; CDR2 reads YSYEKL. CDR3 sequence: CASSQGPGLSNQPQHF. The CDR3 nucleotides are TGCGCCAGCAGCCAAGGCCCGGGGCTGAGCAATCAGCCCCAGCATTTT.

The rearrangement uses TRBV7-9 and TRBJ2-7; 9 positions agree with TRBD1. The V gene's germline CDR1 is SEHNR and CDR2 FQNEAQ (reference sequence). With 5 bases clipped from V and 6 bases from J, the junction kept 8 bases outside the gene matches. The CDR3 extends over 14 amino acids. This CDR3 reads CASSHPGQGSEQYV. CDR3 DNA sequence: TGTGCCAGCAGCCATCCGGGACAGGGATCCGAGCAGTACGTC.

The J gene is TRBJ1-5, the V gene TRBV24-1; D call uncertain. V was pared by 5 bases and J by 7 bases, with 8 bases between. This CDR3 contains 12 residues. CDR1 and CDR2 from the germline V gene are KGHDR and SFDVKD. The CDR3 is CATSGNGQPQHF. CDR3 in DNA: TGTGCCACCAGTGGAAATGGGCAGCCCCAGCATTTT.

The chain is built from TRBV19 and TRBJ1-4, with TRBD1 matching over 8 bases. Germline V lookup: CDR1 LNHDA, CDR2 SQIVND (reference sequence). Germline trimming cut 4 bases from V and 5 bases from J; bases unmatched to any gene: 12. The CDR3 totals 17 residues. The CDR3 DNA is TGTGCCAGTAGTAGAGAGAGGACAGGGAGGGGGAATGAAAAACTGTTTTTT. Protein sequence: CASSRERTGRGNEKLFF.

This clone was found a few times. This chain connects TRBV10-3 to TRBJ1-6; D is unclear. This CDR3 spans 13 amino acids. V was pared by 0 bases and J by 4 bases, with 1 base between. Germline CDR1 and CDR2: ENHRY and SYGVKD. CDR3 loop: CAISESYNSPLHF. The DNA for the CDR3 is TGTGCCATCAGTGAGTCATATAATTCACCCCTCCACTTT.

The V gene is TRBV18, the J gene TRBJ1-1; 7 bases map to TRBD1. After removal of 4 bases from V and 0 bases from J, the junction contained 2 bases not matched to a gene. CDR3 length: 14 residues. The germline V gene has CDR1 KGHSH and CDR2 LQKENI. The DNA of the CDR3 is TGTGCCAGCTCACGACAGGGTATGAACACTGAAGCTTTCTTT. Translating it yields CASSRQGMNTEAFF.

V and J are TRBV30 and TRBJ2-7; perhaps D is TRBD1 or TRBD2 (5 bases each). The germline V and J ends were trimmed by 0 bases and 7 bases, with 16 bases remaining between them. Germline CDR1 and CDR2: GTSNPN and SVGIG (reference sequence). The CDR3 runs to 14 residues. The CDR3 DNA follows: TGTGCCTGGAGTGTGTTTGGGGGAGCTAGGGAGCAGTACTTC. Its protein is CAWSVFGGAREQYF.

V is TRBV2 and J is TRBJ1-3; D remains unclear. The CDR3 spans 13 residues. Germline assignment: CDR1 SNHLY and CDR2 FYNNEI. The V and J ends lost 3 bases and 2 bases respectively, with 5 bases between them. Here the CDR3 reads CASSELAGNTIYF. In DNA, the CDR3 is TGTGCCAGCAGTGAGCTAGCTGGAAACACCATATATTTT.

CDR3 in amino acids: CAWNRFYGYTF. In DNA form, the CDR3 reads TGTGCCTGGAACAGGTTTTATGGCTACACCTTC. The gene calls are TRBV30 and TRBJ1-2; tentatively, D is TRBD1 (5 bases). Deletions cut 4 bases from V and 5 bases from J, with 8 bases between. CDR3 length: 11 amino acids. CDR1 and CDR2 (germline): GTSNPN, SVGIG (reference sequence).

The rearrangement uses TRBV28 and TRBJ1-1; TRBD1 is a possible D gene (6 bases). Looked up from germline, CDR1 is MDHEN and CDR2 is SYDVKM. V dropped 6 bases and J dropped 4 bases, with 9 bases sitting between them. This CDR3 region has 12 residues. CDR3 residues: CASRSTGTEAFF. CDR3 DNA sequence: TGTGCCAGCAGATCGACAGGCACTGAAGCTTTCTTT. The whole variable domain, remainder taken from reference TRBV28 and TRBJ1-1, is DVKVTQSSRYLVKRTGEKVFLECVQDMDHENMFWYRQDPGLGLRLIYFSYDVKMKEKGDIPEGYSVSREKKERFSLILESASTNQTSMYLCASRSTGTEAFFGQGTRLTVV.